This TCR beta chain was retrieved from a study of blood T cell repertoires in COVID-19. The overall study: Sources were T cells, B-cell-depleted T cells, or PBMCs; the material itself was cDNA or gDNA.

Original methodology: Estimation of nucleated cell counts was performed using reference gene primer amplification. Some clones are missing from TCRdb's copy, which holds only in-frame ones; the method was immunoSEQ multiplex PCR. V and J calls and clone size are given by that table; D and trimming were obtained from the DNA. The sample consists of some 200,000 clones, about 86% of them appearing once. This CDR3 is 14 amino acids long. Per germline, CDR1 SGHTA and CDR2 FQGNSA. Trimming took 3 bases from V and 8 from J, leaving 16 bases between them. The specimen sequenced was peripheral blood. The clonotype originates from a woman aged 45-65 years with acute or convalescent COVID-19. The gene calls are TRBV7-2 and TRBJ1-2; tentatively, D is TRBD1 (6 bases). The CDR3 loop is CASSFLQGSSGYTF. The DNA for the CDR3 is TGTGCCAGCAGCTTCTTACAGGGATCATCCGGCTACACCTTC. The full variable domain, completed using reference TRBV7-2 and TRBJ1-2, is GAGVSQSPSNKVTEKGKDVELRCDPISGHTALYWYRQSLGQGLEFLIYFQGNSAPDKSGLPSDRFSAERTGGSVSTLTIQRTQQEDSAVYLCASSFLQGSSGYTFGSGTRLTVV.